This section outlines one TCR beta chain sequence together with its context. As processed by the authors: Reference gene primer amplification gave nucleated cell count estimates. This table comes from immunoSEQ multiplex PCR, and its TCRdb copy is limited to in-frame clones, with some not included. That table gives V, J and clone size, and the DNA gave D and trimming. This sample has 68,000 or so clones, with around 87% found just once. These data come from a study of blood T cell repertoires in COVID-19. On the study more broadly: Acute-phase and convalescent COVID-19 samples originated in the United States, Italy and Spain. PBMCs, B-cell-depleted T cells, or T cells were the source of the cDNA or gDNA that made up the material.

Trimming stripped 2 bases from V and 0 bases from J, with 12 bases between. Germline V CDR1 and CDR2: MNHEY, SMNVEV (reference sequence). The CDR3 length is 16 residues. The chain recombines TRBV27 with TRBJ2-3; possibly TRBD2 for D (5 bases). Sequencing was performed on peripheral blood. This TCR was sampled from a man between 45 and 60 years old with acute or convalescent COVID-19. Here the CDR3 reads CASSLGTGSSTDTQYF. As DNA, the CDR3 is TGTGCCAGCAGTTTAGGCACGGGGTCTAGCACAGATACGCAGTATTTT.